Listed here are 27 T cell receptor beta chains from one sample, sequenced in a study of cytomegalovirus exposure and HLA in healthy donors. 60 Vbeta and 13 Jbeta primers were used in PCR. The data were produced by immunoSEQ multiplex PCR, yet TCRdb's version contains in-frame clones alone and is incomplete. The sample records more than 150,000 clones, 80% being singletons. The material sequenced was PBMCs. The receptors here all came from a girl aged 10 to 17 in good health and CMV-seropositive.

The genes are TRBV15 and TRBJ2-5, with 9 bases matching TRBD2. CDR3 length equals 16 residues. In germline, CDR1 is LNHNV, CDR2 YYDKDF (reference sequence). Trimming at V came to 3 bases and at J to 1 base, leaving 6 bases not matched to a gene. CDR3: CATSRIAGASQETQYF. In nucleotides, the CDR3 is TGTGCCACCAGCAGGATAGCGGGAGCCAGCCAAGAGACCCAGTACTTC.

The V call is TRBV27, the J call TRBJ2-7, with D tentatively TRBD2 (6 bases). CDR3 length: 15 amino acids. V lost 5 bases and J 6 bases, leaving 20 bases between the germline ends. From germline, CDR1 is MNHEY and CDR2 SMNVEV (reference sequence). Here the CDR3 DNA reads TGTGCCAGCAGTCCCTCACCGGGACTTGCTGCCGAGCAGTACTTC. Protein product: CASSPSPGLAAEQYF.

The chain combines TRBV5-5 with TRBJ1-2; D is undetermined. The CDR3 has 13 residues. Germline CDR1 is SGHKS and CDR2 is YYEKEE (reference sequence). V was pared by 4 bases and J by 0 bases, with 7 bases between. CDR3 residues: CASSARSNYGYTF. The CDR3 bases are TGTGCCAGCAGCGCTAGATCTAACTATGGCTACACCTTC.

The CDR3 region has the DNA TGTGCCAGCAGCTTAGAACTAGCGGTCTACAATGAGCAGTTCTTC. This encodes CASSLELAVYNEQFF. This chain uses TRBV7-9 with TRBJ2-1; TRBD2 matches 8 bases. V lost 1 base and J lost 3; bases outside the gene matches: 2. The CDR3 contains 15 residues. Germline V lookup: CDR1 SEHNR, CDR2 FQNEAQ (reference sequence).

The V and J genes are TRBV2 and TRBJ2-7; D may be TRBD2 (5 bases). V was clipped by 10 bases and J by 6 bases, with 19 bases between them. The germline gives CDR1 SNHLY, CDR2 FYNNEI. The CDR3 totals 13 residues. CDR3 in amino acids: CATLLRSGTEQYF. The CDR3 DNA reads as TGTGCCACCCTTCTCAGGAGCGGTACCGAGCAGTACTTC.

This clone was picked up one time. The chain is built from TRBV18 and TRBJ2-1, with 8 nucleotides matching TRBD1. Germline-derived CDR1 and CDR2 are KGHSH and LQKENI. With 3 bases clipped from V and 9 bases from J, the junction kept 7 bases outside the gene matches. The CDR3 totals 14 residues. The CDR3 sequence is CASSPGDRSSEQFF. The CDR3 region has the DNA TGTGCCAGCTCACCGGGGGACAGGAGTTCTGAGCAGTTCTTC.

This chain connects TRBV6-6 to TRBJ1-2; TRBD1 matches at 8 bases. This CDR3 has 13 residues. V shed 4 bases and J 9 bases; nucleotides not matched to a gene: 7. Germline CDR1 and CDR2: MNHNY and SVGAGI (reference sequence). The CDR3 spells CASSSETGDRYTF. The CDR3 DNA follows: TGTGCCAGCAGTTCCGAGACAGGGGATCGCTACACCTTC.

The chain combines TRBV10-3 with TRBJ2-2; no definite D call. Germline CDR1 reads ENHRY; CDR2 reads SYGVKD. With 0 bases removed from V and 0 bases from J, the gap between germline ends came to 8 bases. CDR3 length: 16 amino acids. The CDR3 bases are TGTGCCATCAGTGAGTCGTATAGCCCGAACACCGGGGAGCTGTTTTTT. Translation: CAISESYSPNTGELFF.

The V call is TRBV9, the J call TRBJ1-4; no clear D. Trimming stripped 1 base from V and 0 bases from J, with 7 bases between. The CDR3 runs to 15 residues. Germline-derived CDR1 and CDR2 are SGDLS and YYNGEE. The CDR3 bases are TGTGCCAGCAGCGTATCTGGAGCAACTAATGAAAAACTGTTTTTT. It specifies CASSVSGATNEKLFF.

The rearrangement joins TRBV29-1 to TRBJ2-5; 9 bases match TRBD1. The germline CDR1 and CDR2 sequences are SQVTM and ANQGSEA. CDR3 length equals 13 residues. The V segment lost 3 bases and the J segment 5 bases; nucleotides outside the gene matches: 4. The CDR3 region has the DNA TGCAGCGTTGAGTATGGACAGGGGGAGACCCAGTACTTC. This codes for CSVEYGQGETQYF.

The CDR3 sequence is CASSQGQGVDTEAFF. The CDR3 coding sequence is TGTGCCAGCAGCCAAGGGCAGGGGGTCGACACTGAAGCTTTCTTT. The J gene is TRBJ1-1, the V gene TRBV4-2; 7 bases are a match to TRBD1. J was trimmed by 3 bases and V by 1 base; bases with no gene match: 5. This CDR3 has 15 residues. Per the germline V gene, CDR1 is LGHNA and CDR2 is YNFKEQ.

The genes are TRBV7-9 and TRBJ2-7; 8 positions agree with TRBD2. The CDR3 has 14 residues. Germline assignment: CDR1 SEHNR and CDR2 FQNEAQ (reference sequence). V was pared by 2 bases and J by 2 bases, with 2 bases of the junction left unmatched. This chain's CDR3 is CASSLSGSTYEQYF. The CDR3 DNA follows: TGTGCCAGCAGCTTAAGCGGGAGTACCTACGAGCAGTACTTC.

The chain uses TRBV18 and TRBJ1-4; 7 bases fit TRBD1. V lost 3 bases to trimming and J lost 4 bases; unmatched junction nucleotides: 2. This CDR3 is built from 14 residues. Germline CDR1 reads KGHSH; CDR2 reads LQKENI. CDR3 amino acids: CASSPRDSNEKLFF. As DNA, the CDR3 is TGTGCCAGCTCACCTAGGGACAGTAATGAAAAACTGTTTTTT.

The chain carries TRBV30 and TRBJ1-6, with TRBD1 matching over 9 bases. The germline V gene encodes CDR1 GTSNPN and CDR2 SVGIG (reference sequence). This CDR3 contains 14 residues. V lost 4 bases, J lost 14 bases, and 12 bases stayed unmatched. CDR3 loop: CAWNIGQGPRTLHF. The CDR3, as DNA: TGTGCCTGGAATATTGGACAGGGGCCTCGTACCCTCCACTTT.

The chain uses TRBV5-6 and TRBJ1-6; D gene ambiguous. The CDR3 covers 17 residues. Germline V CDR1 and CDR2: SGHDT, YYEEEE. Trimming left V 0 bases short and J 0 bases short, with 10 bases between. CDR3 DNA: TGTGCCAGCAGCTTGGCCGATATGAGCTCCTATAATTCACCCCTCCACTTT. Translated, it gives CASSLADMSSYNSPLHF.

This chain links TRBV19 with TRBJ1-2; 10 bases align to TRBD1. Germline CDR1 is LNHDA and CDR2 is SQIVND (reference sequence). J was trimmed by 4 bases and V by 4 bases; bases with no gene match: 3. This CDR3 has 14 amino acids. CDR3 protein: CASSRQGASYGYTF. The CDR3 DNA is TGTGCCAGTAGTAGACAGGGGGCGAGCTATGGCTACACCTTC.

V and J are TRBV10-3 and TRBJ2-7, with TRBD2 matching 8 bases. Germline V gene sequence: CDR1 ENHRY, CDR2 SYGVKD. V lost 3 bases to trimming and J lost 5 bases; unmatched junction nucleotides: 9. The CDR3 totals 15 residues. The DNA for the CDR3 is TGTGCCATCAGTGACTTGACAGCGGGAGCGGACGAGCAGTACTTC. It codes for CAISDLTAGADEQYF.

J is TRBJ2-1 and V is TRBV10-1; 7 bases align to TRBD2. Germline trimming cut 0 bases from V and 8 bases from J; bases unmatched to any gene: 4. This CDR3 has 14 residues. The germline V gene has CDR1 WNHNN and CDR2 SYGVQD (reference sequence). The CDR3 DNA sequence: TGCGCCAGCAGTGAGTCGGGAAGCGGGGATGAGCAGTTCTTC. Translating it yields CASSESGSGDEQFF.

The V call is TRBV9, the J call TRBJ1-1; 9 positions agree with TRBD1. There are 15 residues in the CDR3. The germline gives CDR1 SGDLS, CDR2 YYNGEE. V gave up 0 bases and J gave up 4 bases; unmatched junction bases: 4. The CDR3 is CASSVGGQGSTEAFF. The CDR3 bases are TGTGCCAGCAGCGTAGGAGGACAGGGGAGCACTGAAGCTTTCTTT.

The CDR3 DNA sequence: TGTGCCAGCAGTGACAGGGGTTTGAATGAAAAACTGTTTTTT. The encoded protein is CASSDRGLNEKLFF. The rearrangement links TRBV6-5 to TRBJ1-4; 8 bases agree with TRBD1. Germline V gene data show CDR1 as MNHEY and CDR2 as SVGAGI. The V segment lost 5 bases and the J segment 5 bases; nucleotides outside the gene matches: 4. The CDR3 sequence is 14 residues long.

V usage is TRBV10-3 and J usage is TRBJ2-5, with 8 bases matching TRBD1. After removal of 0 bases from V and 5 bases from J, the junction contained 14 bases not matched to a gene. From germline, CDR1 is ENHRY and CDR2 SYGVKD. This CDR3 is 18 amino acids long. This CDR3 reads CAISESGTGGLVEETQYF. The CDR3 coding sequence is TGTGCCATCAGTGAGTCAGGGACAGGCGGTTTGGTTGAGGAGACCCAGTACTTC.

The chain combines TRBV4-1 with TRBJ1-1, with 7 bases lining up with TRBD1. V dropped 1 base and J dropped 1; count of bases not matched to a gene: 6. This CDR3 comprises 16 residues. Looked up from germline, CDR1 is MGHRA and CDR2 is YSYEKL. CDR3 DNA sequence: TGCGCCAGCAGCCAAGCCCCGACAGGGCAGAACACTGAAGCTTTCTTT. It encodes CASSQAPTGQNTEAFF.

This clone was detected a few times. J is TRBJ1-2 and V is TRBV20-1; no clear D. There are 11 residues in the CDR3. The germline V gene encodes CDR1 DFQATT and CDR2 SNEGSKA (reference sequence). Deletions cut 1 base from V and 7 bases from J, with 7 bases between. This CDR3 reads CSARGPSGYTF. Here the CDR3 DNA reads TGCAGTGCTAGAGGTCCCAGTGGCTACACCTTC.

The table lists this clone with a count of one. The chain uses TRBV13 and TRBJ2-7, with D tentatively TRBD2 (5 bases). The V gene's germline CDR1 is PRHDT and CDR2 FYEKMQ (reference sequence). The CDR3 is made up of 14 amino acids. V was trimmed by 0 bases and J by 2 bases, leaving 8 bases between them. DNA for the CDR3: TGTGCCAGCAGCTTAGGGACTAATGCCTACGAGCAGTACTTC. This gives the protein CASSLGTNAYEQYF. The full variable domain, completed using reference TRBV13 and TRBJ2-7, is AAGVIQSPRHLIKEKRETATLKCYPIPRHDTVYWYQQGPGQDPQFLISFYEKMQSDKGSIPDRFSAQQFSDYHSELNMSSLELGDSALYFCASSLGTNAYEQYFGPGTRLTVT.

The rearrangement uses TRBV20-1 and TRBJ2-1; D call uncertain. In germline, CDR1 is DFQATT, CDR2 SNEGSKA (reference sequence). Trimming removed 0 bases from V and 7 bases from J, with 4 bases in between. This CDR3 contains 11 residues. The CDR3 loop is CSARDVNEQFF. CDR3 DNA: TGCAGTGCTAGAGACGTAAATGAGCAGTTCTTC.

The genes are TRBV6-4 and TRBJ1-1; TRBD1 matches at 10 bases. Trimming removed 4 bases from V and 3 bases from J; junction bases left unmatched: 2. There are 14 residues in the CDR3. Germline lookup yields CDR1 MRHNA and CDR2 SNTAGT. The CDR3 DNA is TGTGCCAGCAGTGTGGACAGGGGGGACACTGAAGCTTTCTTT. Its protein is CASSVDRGDTEAFF.

This clone has only a few counts. The chain combines TRBV7-6 with TRBJ2-5; TRBD2 agrees at 10 bases. V lost 5 bases and J lost 4; bases outside the gene matches: 7. Germline CDR1 reads SGHVS; CDR2 reads FNYEAQ. This CDR3 is 15 amino acids long. The CDR3 bases are TGTGCCAGCAGCAAAGGGCTAGCGGGAGCAGAGACCCAGTACTTC. Translation: CASSKGLAGAETQYF.